This T cell receptor beta chain was retrieved from a study of T-cell memory formation after mild COVID-19. Study observations and caveats: A balance of CD4 and CD8 characterized clones contracting day 15 to 85, whereas later expanders leaned CD4+.

In germline, CDR1 is SGHRS, CDR2 YFSETQ. Trimming took off 2 bases at V and 2 bases at J, with 11 bases between the two ends. The CDR3 runs to 14 residues. One entry per CDR3 protein, called by TCRdb with MiXCR from the 5' RACE reads. Here the sample spans approximately 200,000 distinct CDR3 sequences, under 20% being singletons. The table lists this clonotype with many counts. Antigen specificity is unknown. Sample: PBMCs or a T cell subset sorted from them (not recorded which). J is TRBJ2-7 and V is TRBV5-1; unclear D gene. The receptor was isolated from an adult woman who had mild COVID-19 (a few samples of this study predate the infection). Cell type and time point are not known. The CDR3 loop is CASSLGGTTYEQYF. The CDR3 DNA is TGCGCCAGCAGCTTAGGCGGTACAACCTACGAGCAGTACTTC. Together with reference TRBV5-1 and TRBJ2-7, the CDR3 gives the full variable domain: KAGVTQTPRYLIKTRGQQVTLSCSPISGHRSVSWYQQTPGQGLQFLFEYFSETQRNKGNFPGRFSGRQFSNSRSEMNVSTLELGDSALYLCASSLGGTTYEQYFGPGTRLTVT.